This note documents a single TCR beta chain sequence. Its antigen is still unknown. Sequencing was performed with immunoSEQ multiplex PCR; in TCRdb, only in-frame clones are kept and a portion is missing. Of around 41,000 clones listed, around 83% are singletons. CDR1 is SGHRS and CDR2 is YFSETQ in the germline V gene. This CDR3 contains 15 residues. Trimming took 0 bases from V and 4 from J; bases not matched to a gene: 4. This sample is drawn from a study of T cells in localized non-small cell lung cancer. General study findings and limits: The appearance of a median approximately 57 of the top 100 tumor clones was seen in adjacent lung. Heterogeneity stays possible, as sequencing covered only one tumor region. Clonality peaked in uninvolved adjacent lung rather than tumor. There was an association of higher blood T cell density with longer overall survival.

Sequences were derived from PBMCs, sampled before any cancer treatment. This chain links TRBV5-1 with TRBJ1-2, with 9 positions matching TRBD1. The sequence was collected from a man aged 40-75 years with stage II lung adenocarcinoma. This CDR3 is CASSLDTGGSYGYTF. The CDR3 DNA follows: TGCGCCAGCAGCTTGGATACAGGGGGCTCCTATGGCTACACCTTC.